The source of this TCR beta chain is a study of T cell responses to AZD1222 COVID-19 vaccine (dated by TCRdb to about 2021). For context, the study as a whole: A total of more than 230 trial participants underwent TCR sequencing, of whom around 210 had received two doses of AZD1222 and 26 had received two doses of the MenACWY control vaccine. Enrollment into the trials was organized by age into subgroups of 18-55, 56-69 and 70-plus years, and those subgroups contained roughly 150, 30 and 60 TCR-sequenced participants, respectively.

In regard to this clone: Its antigen is unknown. No much larger clonotype is one base removed from it; base qualities were not supplied.

Overall study outcomes, separate from this receptor: Because no samples from the day 14 peak response were available, repertoires could be characterized only after the peak T cell response. The whole spike protein was spanned by vaccine-associated CD4 TCRs, and dominant responses were seen in regions 160-218 and 743-854. After two AZD1222 doses, both the breadth and the depth of spike-specific TCRs were significantly higher than at day 0 and than in MenACWY recipients. Epitopes outside the regions mutated in the B.1.351 and B.1.1.7 variants were reportedly recognized by nearly half of the unique spike-specific TCRs. Participants were mostly white British, with more females than males. The authors suggested clonal diversity may have been underestimated. Conclusions about previously exposed vaccinees are limited, since just a handful of AZD1222 recipients were seropositive for SARS-CoV-2 at baseline. The 56-69-year group was small, and its depth increase did not reach significance, likely because of low power.

The CDR3 regions of human TCRbeta chains were subjected to immunosequencing. Per the source publication's procedure: TCRs in the repertoires were matched against a reference library of SARS-CoV-2-specific TCRs that had been generated with the MIRA antigen-specificity platform. Breadth was defined as the fraction of unique TCRs that were SARS-CoV-2-associated, and depth was defined as the fraction of total T cells that were SARS-CoV-2-associated. Using the MIRA data, each spike-specific TCR was assigned both to the spike region to which the TCR was reactive and to a CD4 or CD8 class. Log10-transformed breadth and depth values were compared by one-way ANOVA with Sidak's multiple comparisons tests. The table comes from immuneACCESS by way of TCRdb, which keeps in-frame sequences with V and J called. Part of the clones is missing from these tables; in studies checked, under half for an unresolved V gene and the rest for unknown reasons. For V, J and clone size, that table is used; D and trimming come from the DNA. The sample table holds over 110,000 clones, of which about 92% were seen once. Together, the top ten hold roughly 12% of the sample.

In light of the paper, this sample's time point label describes: sample from adult after SARS-CoV-2 infection, after symptom onset. Two convalescent COVID-19 patients, sampled after symptom onset from adults with prior SARS-CoV-2 infection, were also TCR-sequenced for comparison. The origin of this receptor is an adult who had recovered from COVID-19. The specimen was peripheral blood, collected after recovery from COVID-19.

The bases are TGCGCCAGCAGCCTACAGCCAGCAGGGACCTATGGCTACACCTTC. This yields the protein CASSLQPAGTYGYTF. This chain is built from TRBV4-1 and TRBJ1-2; the D gene is perhaps TRBD1, on 5 matching bases. At the junction V is shortened by 4 bases and J by 4 bases, with 16 bases in between. The CDR3 runs 15 residues from the cysteine to the phenylalanine. The entry retains the CDR3 DNA only, 45 bases that are in frame from base 1. CDR1 MGHRA and CDR2 YSYEKL are derived from the germline V gene.